A selection of T cell receptor beta chains follows, all from one sample in a study of blood T cells in healthy people across ages. TCRdb redid the calling of the 5' RACE reads with MiXCR, one entry per CDR3 protein. This sample carries some 760,000 distinct CDR3 sequences, about 25% of them seen once, and the ten largest clones take 9.4%. This same sample was also part of a study on T cells of mothers and their children.

Material: blood. These TCRs come from a boy aged 5-17 years in good health. The CDR3 runs from the conserved cysteine through the conserved F or W. D genes are given only for firm matches. Size is stated for part of the rows, as once, few or many counts, or as a class when the clone is expanded.

>TRBJ1-2|TRBV5-1|-|few|13
TGCGCCAGCAGCTTGGACAGGGCGGGGGGCTACACCTTC
CASSLDRAGGYTF
>TRBJ1-2|TRBV7-2|TRBD1|-|15
TGTGCCAGCAGCGTAGGAGGGGGCGCGCGCTATGGCTACACCTTC
CASSVGGGARYGYTF
>TRBJ2-5|TRBV27|TRBD2|-|15
TGTGCCAGCAGTTTATCCCTAGCGGGAGCGGAGACCCAGTACTTC
CASSLSLAGAETQYF
>TRBJ1-2|TRBV6-1|-|-|15
TGTGCCAGCAGAGAGGGCAGGGACCTTAACTATGGCTACACCTTC
CASREGRDLNYGYTF
>TRBJ2-2|TRBV11-1|-|few|16
TGTGCCAGCAGCCGGGCCCCCGGGGCGGGCACCGGGGAGCTGTTTTTT
CASSRAPGAGTGELFF
>TRBJ2-5|TRBV7-9|-|few|14
TGTGCCAGCAGCTCCTCGGGCCACCAAGAGGCCCAGTACTTC
CASSSSGHQEAQYF
>TRBJ2-5|TRBV21-1|-|-|18
TGTGCCAGCAGCAGGCGCTATAAACGGGACAGTGGAGAGGAGACCCAGTACTTC
CASSRRYKRDSGEETQYF
>TRBJ2-5|TRBV20-1|-|few|14
TGCAGTGCTAGAGTGCCGGGTTTGGAAGAGACCCAGTACTTC
CSARVPGLEETQYF
>TRBJ2-5|TRBV6-2/TRBV6-3|TRBD2|-|17
TGTGCCAGCAGTTACTCGATATCTAGCGGGGCCCAGGAGACCCAGTACTTC
CASSYSISSGAQETQYF
>TRBJ2-7|TRBV7-8|-|few|14
TGTGCCAGCAGCCAGGAGGGGGTCCGCTACGAGCAGTACTTC
CASSQEGVRYEQYF
>TRBJ2-1|TRBV9|-|-|14
TGTGCCAGCAGCGTAGCCGGGCAGTTAGGTGAGCAGTTCTTC
CASSVAGQLGEQFF
>TRBJ2-5|TRBV27|-|-|15
TGTGCCAGCAGTTTAGGGGTTCATTTCCAAGAGACCCAGTACTTC
CASSLGVHFQETQYF
>TRBJ2-7|TRBV29-1|-|few|12
TGCAGCTTAAGGACGTCCTCCTACGAGCAGTACTTC
CSLRTSSYEQYF
>TRBJ2-7|TRBV4-2|-|-|14
TGTGCCAGCAGCCCTAACACAGGGTCCTACGAGCAGTACTTC
CASSPNTGSYEQYF
>TRBJ2-7|TRBV10-2|-|-|16
TGCGCCAGCAGTGAGTCGGGTGGGTTAGGGTCGGATGAGCAGTACTTC
CASSESGGLGSDEQYF
>TRBJ2-7|TRBV7-3|TRBD2|-|16
TGTGCCAGCAGCCCAACGAGCGGGATGGCGATCTACGAGCAGTACTTC
CASSPTSGMAIYEQYF
>TRBJ2-5|TRBV29-1|TRBD2|-|17
TGCAGCGTTAACGCCGGGACTAGCGGGGCCTACCAAGAGACCCAGTACTTC
CSVNAGTSGAYQETQYF
>TRBJ2-1|TRBV4-1|-|many|12
TGCGCCAGCAGCCTGCTTGGGGGTGAGCAGTTCTTC
CASSLLGGEQFF
>TRBJ2-3|TRBV24-1|-|-|14
TGTGCCACCAGTGAGCACCGGGACGGAGATACGCAGTATTTT
CATSEHRDGDTQYF
>TRBJ1-4|TRBV18|-|few|18
TGTGCCAACTCACCGAATCCTTCTTGGGATTCAACTAATGAAAAACTGTTTTTT
CANSPNPSWDSTNEKLFF
>TRBJ2-7|TRBV24-1|TRBD2|few|16
TGTGCCACCAGTGATTCCCCGGGACTACTTCCCTACGAGCAGTACTTC
CATSDSPGLLPYEQYF
>TRBJ2-1|TRBV4-2|TRBD2|few|16
TGTGCCAGCAGCCTGGAGGGACTAGCGGGAGGGGGTGAGCAGTTCTTC
CASSLEGLAGGGEQFF
>TRBJ2-7|TRBV7-2|TRBD2|many|13
TGTGCCAGCAGCTTAGAAGGTGGCGGGAGGTTGTACTTC
CASSLEGGGRLYF
>TRBJ2-7|TRBV27|TRBD2|-|16
TGTGCCAGCAGTTTTGGGAGCGGGAGGGCCTCCTACGAGCAGTACTTC
CASSFGSGRASYEQYF
>TRBJ2-3|TRBV28|TRBD2|-|16
TGTGCCAGCACCGCGGGACTAGCGGGAGGGCCGTATACGCAGTATTTT
CASTAGLAGGPYTQYF
>TRBJ2-3|TRBV7-3|TRBD1|-|18
TGTGCCAGCAGCTTATCAGGACAGGGGGCGACGTATGTAGATACGCAGTATTTT
CASSLSGQGATYVDTQYF
>TRBJ2-1|TRBV11-2|-|-|21
TGTGCCAGCAGCTTAGAGGGCGGTTTGGCGGGACCTCTCAGCCCCTACAATGAGCAGTTCTTC
CASSLEGGLAGPLSPYNEQFF
>TRBJ2-5|TRBV29-1|-|-|16
TGCAGCGTTGGAAGTTTATGGGCGCGTTCCGAAGAGACCCAGTACTTC
CSVGSLWARSEETQYF
>TRBJ2-1|TRBV5-1|-|few|16
TGCGCCAGCAGCTCTCAGGACGGGTTCGGTTTGAATGAGCAGTTCTTC
CASSSQDGFGLNEQFF
>TRBJ2-1|TRBV4-2|-|-|14
TGTGCCAGCAGCCAAGGCGAACAGTACAATGCGCAGTTCTTC
CASSQGEQYNAQFF
>TRBJ2-7|TRBV27|-|-|15
TGTGCCAGCACCGAACCGAAAGACTGCACCTACGAGCAGTACTTC
CASTEPKDCTYEQYF
>TRBJ1-2|TRBV6-6|TRBD1|-|16
TGTGCCAGCAGTTACTCGGGGACAGCCCAGTACTATGGCTACACCTTC
CASSYSGTAQYYGYTF
>TRBJ1-4|TRBV6-5|-|few|13
TGTGCCAGCAGATCGGGGAATGGTGAAAAACTGTTTTTT
CASRSGNGEKLFF